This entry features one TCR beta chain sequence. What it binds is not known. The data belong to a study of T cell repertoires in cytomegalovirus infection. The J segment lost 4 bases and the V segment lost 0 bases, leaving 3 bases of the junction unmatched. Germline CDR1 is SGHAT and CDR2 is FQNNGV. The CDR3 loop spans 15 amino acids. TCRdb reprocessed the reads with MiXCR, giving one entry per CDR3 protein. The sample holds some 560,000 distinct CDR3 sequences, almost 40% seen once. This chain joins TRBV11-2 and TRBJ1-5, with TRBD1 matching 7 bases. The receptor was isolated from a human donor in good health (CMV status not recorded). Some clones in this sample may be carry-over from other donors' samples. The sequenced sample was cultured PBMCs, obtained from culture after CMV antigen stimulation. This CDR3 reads CASSLDQDRNQPQHF. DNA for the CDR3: TGTGCCAGCAGCTTAGATCAGGACAGGAATCAGCCCCAGCATTTT.